This TCR beta chain derives from a study of T cell changes during pregnancy in multiple sclerosis. Measured with immunoSEQ multiplex PCR; TCRdb has only the in-frame clones, and not every one. The repertoire holds 60,000 to 90,000 clones, with about 90% as singletons. CDR1 and CDR2 (germline): MNHEY, SVGAGI. V lost 5 bases and J lost 5, with 15 bases in between. The length of the CDR3 is 14 residues. This clone was detected only once. Sequenced here: peripheral blood, sampled in the first trimester of pregnancy. The receptor was isolated from a female donor in good health, enrolled as a control in a pregnancy study. V usage is TRBV6-5 and J usage is TRBJ1-1, with D perhaps TRBD1 (5 bases). The CDR3: CASSLRRGGTEAFF. CDR3 sequence (DNA): TGTGCCAGCAGTCTGAGGAGGGGTGGTACTGAAGCTTTCTTT.